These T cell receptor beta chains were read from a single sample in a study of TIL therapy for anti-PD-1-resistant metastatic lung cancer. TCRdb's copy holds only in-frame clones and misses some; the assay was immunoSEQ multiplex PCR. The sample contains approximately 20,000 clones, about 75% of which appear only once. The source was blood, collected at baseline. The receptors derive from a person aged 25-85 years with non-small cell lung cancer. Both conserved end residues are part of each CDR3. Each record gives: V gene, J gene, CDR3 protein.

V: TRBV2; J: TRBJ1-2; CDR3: CAGSGQGGGYTF
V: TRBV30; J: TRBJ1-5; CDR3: CAWRTGGRQPQHF
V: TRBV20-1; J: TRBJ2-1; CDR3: CSAPLGNEQFF
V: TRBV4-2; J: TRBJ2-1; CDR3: CASSQPRANEQFF
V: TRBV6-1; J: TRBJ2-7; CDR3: CASSDGGGGREQYF
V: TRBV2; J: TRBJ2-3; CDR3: CASSETSTSGSRADTQYF
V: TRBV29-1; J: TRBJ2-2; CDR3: CSVPGGAGAGELFF
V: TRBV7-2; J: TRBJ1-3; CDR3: CASSLDGGSGNTIYF
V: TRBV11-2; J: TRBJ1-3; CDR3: CASSLGNWGRGDTIYF
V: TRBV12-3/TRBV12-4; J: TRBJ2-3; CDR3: CASSLVTDTQYF
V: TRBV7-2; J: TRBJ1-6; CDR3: CASNHGGGSPLHF
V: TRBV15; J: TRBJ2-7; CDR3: CATSTSGSYEQYF
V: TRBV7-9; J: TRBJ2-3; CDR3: CASSPIRFTDTQYF
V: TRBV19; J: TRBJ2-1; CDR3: CASSDGAGGSRGQFF
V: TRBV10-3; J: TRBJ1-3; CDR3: CAISDGRGSGNTIYF
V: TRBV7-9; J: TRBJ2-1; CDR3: CASSSLGGRWLFF
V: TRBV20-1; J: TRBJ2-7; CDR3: CSVGDNLGQYF
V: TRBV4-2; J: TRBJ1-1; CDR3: CASSQDHRRVSEAFF
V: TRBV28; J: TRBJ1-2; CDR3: CASSKQGSGNYGYTF
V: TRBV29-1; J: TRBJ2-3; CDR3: CSVLALAGRTDTQYF
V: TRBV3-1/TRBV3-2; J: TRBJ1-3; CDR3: CASSQGQLSGNTIYF
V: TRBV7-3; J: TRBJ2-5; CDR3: CASSLTAWETQYF
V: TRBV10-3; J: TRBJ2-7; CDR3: CAISDQGQGSYEQYF
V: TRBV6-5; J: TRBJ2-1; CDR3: CASSYTGTNEQFF
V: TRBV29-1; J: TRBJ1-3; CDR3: CSVVASSGNTIYF
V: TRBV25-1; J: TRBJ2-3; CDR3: CASSDSGALSTDTQYF
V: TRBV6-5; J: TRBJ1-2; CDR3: CASRWTGGYGYTF
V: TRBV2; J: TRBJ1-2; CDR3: CASSEGAYYGYTF
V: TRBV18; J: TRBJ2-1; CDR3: CASSPGTSEYNEQFF
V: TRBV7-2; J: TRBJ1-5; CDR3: CASSLAHTYSNQPQHF
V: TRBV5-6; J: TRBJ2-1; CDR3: CASTQILIRDNEQFF
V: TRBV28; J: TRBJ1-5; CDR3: CASRGPGIDSNQPQHF
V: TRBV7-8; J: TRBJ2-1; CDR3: CASSSELAGGNEQFF
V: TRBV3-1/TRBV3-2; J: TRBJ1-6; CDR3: CASSQEGHPLHF
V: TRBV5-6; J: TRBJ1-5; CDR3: CASSLGRGLNQPQHF
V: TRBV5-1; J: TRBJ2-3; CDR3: CASSLSGVSTDTQYF
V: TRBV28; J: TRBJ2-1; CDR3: CASSKEYNEQFF
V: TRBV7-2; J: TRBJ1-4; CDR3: CASSLELYNNEKLFF
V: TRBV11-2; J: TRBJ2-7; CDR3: CASSPGRGSAYEQYF
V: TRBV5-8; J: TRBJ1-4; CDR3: CASSRAFGATNEKLFF
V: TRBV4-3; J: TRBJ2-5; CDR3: CASSQELGGVVGETQYF
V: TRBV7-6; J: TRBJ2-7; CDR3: CASSQTPGTAFEQYF
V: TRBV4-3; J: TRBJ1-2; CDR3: CASRPTAFTRNYGYTF
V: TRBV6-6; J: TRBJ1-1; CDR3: CASSAYRGSRRTEAFF
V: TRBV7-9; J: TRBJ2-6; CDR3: CASSLDQGHAGANVLTF
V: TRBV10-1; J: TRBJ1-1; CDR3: CASRKYRGENTEAFF
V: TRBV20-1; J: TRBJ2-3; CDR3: CSASLRETSTDTQYF